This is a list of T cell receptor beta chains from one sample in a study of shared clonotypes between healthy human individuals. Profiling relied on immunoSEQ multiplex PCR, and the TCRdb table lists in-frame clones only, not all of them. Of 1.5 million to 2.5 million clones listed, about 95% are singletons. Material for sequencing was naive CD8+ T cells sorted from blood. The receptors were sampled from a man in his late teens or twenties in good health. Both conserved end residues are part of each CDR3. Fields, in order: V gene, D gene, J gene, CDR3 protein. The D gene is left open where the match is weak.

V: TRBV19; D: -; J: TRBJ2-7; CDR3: CASSIGTIATYEQYF
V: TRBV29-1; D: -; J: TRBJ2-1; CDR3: CSVHPVESSSYNEQFF
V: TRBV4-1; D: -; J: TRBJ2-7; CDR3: CASSPHITAEQYF
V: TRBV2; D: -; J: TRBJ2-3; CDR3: CARRQEFTDTQYF
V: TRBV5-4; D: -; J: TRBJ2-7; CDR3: CASSWGSGEYEQYF
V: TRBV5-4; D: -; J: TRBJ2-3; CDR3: CASSTPPGPGLITDTQYF
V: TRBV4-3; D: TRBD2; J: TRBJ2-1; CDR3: CASSHLLAEDNEQFF
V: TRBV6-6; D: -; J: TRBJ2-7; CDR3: CASSYIRWDEQYF
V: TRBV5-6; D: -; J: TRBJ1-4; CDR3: CASSLGALDEKLFF
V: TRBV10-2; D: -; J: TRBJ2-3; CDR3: CASSEGQAEPTDTQYF
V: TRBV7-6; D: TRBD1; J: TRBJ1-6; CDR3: CASSLDGTGVGSPLHF
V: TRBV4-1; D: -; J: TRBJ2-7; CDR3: CASSQTMTSYEQYF